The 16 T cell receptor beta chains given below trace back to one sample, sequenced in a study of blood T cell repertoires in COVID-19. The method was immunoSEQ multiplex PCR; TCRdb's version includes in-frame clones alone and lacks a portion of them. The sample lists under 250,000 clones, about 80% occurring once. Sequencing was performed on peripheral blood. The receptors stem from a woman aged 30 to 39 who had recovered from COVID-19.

This CDR3 is CASSPRASTDTQYF. The CDR3 DNA reads TGTGCCAGCAGCCCTCGCGCCAGCACAGATACGCAGTATTTT. V gene TRBV3-1 (or the pseudogene TRBV3-2) combines with J gene TRBJ2-3; the D is unclear. The ends were cut back, 4 bases at V and 0 bases at J, with 8 bases in the middle. Germline assignment: CDR1 LGHDT and CDR2 YNNKEL (reference sequence). The CDR3 totals 14 residues.

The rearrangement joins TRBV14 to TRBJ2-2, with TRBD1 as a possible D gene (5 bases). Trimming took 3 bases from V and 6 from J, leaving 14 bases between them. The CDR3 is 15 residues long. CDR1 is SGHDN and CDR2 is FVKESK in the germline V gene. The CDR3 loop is CASSQRTPPSGELFF. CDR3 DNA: TGTGCCAGCAGCCAGAGGACACCCCCCTCCGGGGAGCTGTTTTTT. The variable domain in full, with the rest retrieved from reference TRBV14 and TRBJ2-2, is EAGVTQFPSHSVIEKGQTVTLRCDPISGHDNLYWYRRVMGKEIKFLLHFVKESKQDESGMPNNRFLAERTGGTYSTLKVQPAELEDSGVYFCASSQRTPPSGELFFGEGSRLTVL.

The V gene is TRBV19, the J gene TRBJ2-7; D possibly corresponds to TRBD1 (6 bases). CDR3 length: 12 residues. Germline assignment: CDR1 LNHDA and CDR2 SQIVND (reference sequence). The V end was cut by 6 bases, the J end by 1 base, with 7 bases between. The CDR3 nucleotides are TGTGCCAGTAGGCAGGGGTCCTACGAGCAGTACTTC. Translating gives CASRQGSYEQYF.

CDR3 region: CASSPEKDRGKSPLHF. The DNA of the CDR3 is TGTGCCAGCAGCCCCGAGAAGGACAGGGGAAAATCACCCCTCCACTTT. The chain joins TRBV7-3 to TRBJ1-6, with 9 nucleotides matching TRBD1. The germline V gene has CDR1 SGHTA and CDR2 FQGTGA. Germline trimming cut 5 bases from V and 10 bases from J; bases unmatched to any gene: 12. There are 16 residues in the CDR3.

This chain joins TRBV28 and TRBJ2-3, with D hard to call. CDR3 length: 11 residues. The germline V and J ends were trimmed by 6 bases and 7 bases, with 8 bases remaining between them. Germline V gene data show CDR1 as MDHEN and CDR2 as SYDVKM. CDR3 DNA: TGTGCCAGCAGCTCTTTGTATACGCAGTATTTT. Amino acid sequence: CASSSLYTQYF.

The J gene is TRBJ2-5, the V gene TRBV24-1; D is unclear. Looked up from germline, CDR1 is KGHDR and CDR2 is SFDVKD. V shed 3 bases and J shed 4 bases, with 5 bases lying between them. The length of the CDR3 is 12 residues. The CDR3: CATSDNGETQYF. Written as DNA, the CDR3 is TGTGCCACCAGTGATAACGGAGAGACCCAGTACTTC.

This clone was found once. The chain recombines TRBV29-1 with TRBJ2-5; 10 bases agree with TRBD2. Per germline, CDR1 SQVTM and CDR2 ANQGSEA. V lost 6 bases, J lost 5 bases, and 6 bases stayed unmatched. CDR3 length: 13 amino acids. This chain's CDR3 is CSVTPTSGETQYF. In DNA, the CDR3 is TGCAGCGTCACCCCGACTAGCGGGGAGACCCAGTACTTC.

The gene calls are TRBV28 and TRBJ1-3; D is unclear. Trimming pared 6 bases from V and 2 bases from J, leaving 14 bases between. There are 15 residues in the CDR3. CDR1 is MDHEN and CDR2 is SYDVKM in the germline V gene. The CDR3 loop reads CASRPRVLPGNTIYF. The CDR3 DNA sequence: TGTGCCAGCAGGCCCCGCGTCCTACCTGGAAACACCATATATTTT.

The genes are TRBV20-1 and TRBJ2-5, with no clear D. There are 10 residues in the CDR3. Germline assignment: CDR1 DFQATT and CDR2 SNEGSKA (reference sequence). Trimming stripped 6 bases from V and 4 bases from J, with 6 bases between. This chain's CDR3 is CSAGVETQYF. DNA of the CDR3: TGCAGTGCAGGAGTAGAGACCCAGTACTTC.

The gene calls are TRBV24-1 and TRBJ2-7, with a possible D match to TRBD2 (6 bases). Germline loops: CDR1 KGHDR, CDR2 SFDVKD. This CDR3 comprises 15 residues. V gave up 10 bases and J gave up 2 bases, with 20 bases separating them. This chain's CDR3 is CATPGVAGSAYEQYF. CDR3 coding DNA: TGTGCCACGCCGGGGGTGGCAGGGTCGGCCTACGAGCAGTACTTC.

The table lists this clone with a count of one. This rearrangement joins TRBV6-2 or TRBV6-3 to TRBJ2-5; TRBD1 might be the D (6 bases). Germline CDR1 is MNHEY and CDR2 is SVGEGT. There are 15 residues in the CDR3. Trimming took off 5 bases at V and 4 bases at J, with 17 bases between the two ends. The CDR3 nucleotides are TGTGCCAGCAGTACCTCCTCACAGGGAGTAGAGACCCAGTACTTC. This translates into CASSTSSQGVETQYF.

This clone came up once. The CDR3 spells CASSEGTGVYTIYF. The DNA for the CDR3 is TGTGCCAGCAGTGAGGGGACAGGGGTGTACACCATATATTTT. The rearrangement uses TRBV6-1 and TRBJ1-3; 10 bases are a match to TRBD1. V shed 3 bases and J 8 bases; nucleotides not matched to a gene: 4. The CDR3 has 14 amino acids. Germline loops: CDR1 MNHNS, CDR2 SASEGT.

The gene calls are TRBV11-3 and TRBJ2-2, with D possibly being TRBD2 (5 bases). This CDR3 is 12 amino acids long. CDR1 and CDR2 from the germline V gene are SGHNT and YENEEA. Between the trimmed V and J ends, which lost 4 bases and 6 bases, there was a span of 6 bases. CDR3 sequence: CASSWRSGELFF. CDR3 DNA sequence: TGTGCCAGCAGCTGGAGGTCCGGGGAGCTGTTTTTT. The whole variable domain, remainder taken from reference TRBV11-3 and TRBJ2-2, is EAGVVQSPRYKIIEKKQPVAFWCNPISGHNTLYWYLQNLGQGPELLIRYENEEAVDDSQLPKDRFSAERLKGVDSTLKIQPAELGDSAVYLCASSWRSGELFFGEGSRLTVL.

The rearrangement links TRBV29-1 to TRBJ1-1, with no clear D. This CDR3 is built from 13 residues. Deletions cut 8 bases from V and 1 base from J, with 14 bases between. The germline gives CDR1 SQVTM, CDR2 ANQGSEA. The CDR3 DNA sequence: TGCAGCATCATCCGCGGGCAGAACACTGAAGCTTTCTTT. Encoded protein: CSIIRGQNTEAFF.

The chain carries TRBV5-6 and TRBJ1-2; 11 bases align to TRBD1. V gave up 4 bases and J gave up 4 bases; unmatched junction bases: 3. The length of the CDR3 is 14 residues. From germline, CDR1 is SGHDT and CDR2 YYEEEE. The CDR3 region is CASSGGQGGYGYTF. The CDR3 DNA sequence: TGTGCCAGCAGCGGGGGACAGGGGGGCTATGGCTACACCTTC.

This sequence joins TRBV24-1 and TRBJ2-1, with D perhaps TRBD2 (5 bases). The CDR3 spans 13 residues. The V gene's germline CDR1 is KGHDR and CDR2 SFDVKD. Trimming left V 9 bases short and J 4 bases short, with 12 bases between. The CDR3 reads CATPERLYNEQFF. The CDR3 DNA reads TGTGCCACCCCGGAGCGGTTATACAATGAGCAGTTCTTC.